These 15 T cell receptor beta chains were all obtained from the same sample, sequenced in a study of shared clonotypes between healthy human individuals. Profiled with immunoSEQ multiplex PCR; TCRdb holds only in-frame clones, not every one. Here the sample spans approximately 2,000,000 clones, about 94% being singletons. The naive CD8 population came from CD45RO-negative cells selected for CCR7, without terminally differentiated effector memory CD45RA+ cells. What was sequenced was naive CD8+ T cells from PBMCs. The receptors shown here come from a man younger than 30 in good health. Some clones in this sample may be carry-over from other donors' samples.

The CDR3 DNA follows: TGTGCCAGCAGCGTAGGTGTCGGACCACTGTCCTACGAGCAGTACTTC. The encoded protein is CASSVGVGPLSYEQYF. The chain links TRBV9 to TRBJ2-7; D call uncertain. The CDR3 length is 16 residues. The V end was cut by 0 bases, the J end by 1 base, with 14 bases between. CDR1 and CDR2 (germline): SGDLS, YYNGEE.

V gene TRBV27 combines with J gene TRBJ2-5; no reliable D call. Trimming cost V 3 bases and J 5 bases, with 7 bases left between them. This CDR3 comprises 12 residues. The germline gives CDR1 MNHEY, CDR2 SMNVEV (reference sequence). CDR3 amino acids: CASSFSRETQYF. The CDR3 coding sequence is TGTGCCAGCAGTTTTTCGAGGGAGACCCAGTACTTC.

J is TRBJ1-5 and V is TRBV5-8; no reliable D call. Trimming pared 0 bases from V and 0 bases from J, leaving 10 bases between. Germline lookup yields CDR1 SGHTS and CDR2 YDEGEE. The CDR3 is made up of 16 amino acids. In DNA, the CDR3 is TGTGCCAGCAGCTTGGGAGCCGGTTATAGCAATCAGCCCCAGCATTTT. Protein: CASSLGAGYSNQPQHF.

The rearrangement joins TRBV9 to TRBJ2-1; D possibly corresponds to TRBD2 (6 bases). V lost 1 base, J lost 0 bases, and 11 bases lay in between. This CDR3 contains 16 residues. In germline, CDR1 is SGDLS, CDR2 YYNGEE. The chain's CDR3 is CASSVREVVSYNEQFF. DNA for the CDR3: TGTGCCAGCAGCGTAAGGGAGGTCGTCTCCTACAATGAGCAGTTCTTC.

V usage is TRBV9 and J usage is TRBJ2-1; the match to TRBD1 covers 9 bases. The CDR3 is 17 residues long. With V trimmed by 4 bases and J by 9 bases, 17 bases remained unmatched. The germline CDR1 and CDR2 sequences are SGDLS and YYNGEE. CDR3: CASSLREGQGISSEQFF. Written as DNA, the CDR3 is TGTGCCAGCAGCCTCCGCGAGGGACAGGGAATTTCGAGTGAGCAGTTCTTC.

The rearrangement links TRBV15 to TRBJ2-6; the D is unclear. Trimming took off 7 bases at V and 4 bases at J, with 8 bases between the two ends. The CDR3 runs 13 residues. Germline values: CDR1 LNHNV, CDR2 YYDKDF (reference sequence). In nucleotides, the CDR3 is TGTGCCACCACCCCTAGAGGGGCCAACGTCCTGACTTTC. As protein: CATTPRGANVLTF.

This chain uses TRBV4-3 with TRBJ2-1; 7 bases agree with TRBD2. The CDR3 spans 16 residues. The V and J ends lost 1 base and 8 bases, in that order; junction bases with no gene match: 11. Per the germline V gene, CDR1 is LGHNA and CDR2 is YSLEER. CDR3 nucleotides: TGCGCCAGCAGCCAAGCTTCCCGGACTAGGGTGCATGAGCAGTTCTTC. Amino acids: CASSQASRTRVHEQFF.

The gene calls are TRBV11-3 and TRBJ2-7; 9 nucleotides agree with TRBD2. Trimming cost V 3 bases and J 4 bases; bases outside gene matches: 7. Germline CDR1 and CDR2: SGHNT and YENEEA. The CDR3 contains 15 residues. The CDR3 nucleotides read TGTGCCAGCAGCTTCAATAGCGGGAGCTCTTACGAGCAGTACTTC. Translation: CASSFNSGSSYEQYF.

The chain links TRBV27 to TRBJ2-7; no reliable D call. V was shortened by 9 bases and J by 4 bases, with 25 bases between the two germline ends. Germline CDR1 reads MNHEY; CDR2 reads SMNVEV (reference sequence). The CDR3 length is 16 residues. The CDR3 here is CASLPGPGRTVYEQYF. CDR3 nucleotides: TGTGCCAGTCTACCGGGCCCCGGGCGTACGGTTTACGAGCAGTACTTC.

This chain uses TRBV7-3 with TRBJ2-3; 10 bases line up with TRBD1. The V segment lost 2 bases and the J segment 6 bases; nucleotides outside the gene matches: 8. The germline V gene has CDR1 SGHTA and CDR2 FQGTGA. CDR3 length: 16 amino acids. DNA for the CDR3: TGTGCCAGCAGCTTACCTGAGACAGGGGGCATGGATACGCAGTATTTT. The encoded protein is CASSLPETGGMDTQYF.

This clone showed up just once. The CDR3, as DNA: TGTGCCAGTGTGACCGGGACCATGAACACTGAAGCTTTCTTT. This encodes CASVTGTMNTEAFF. The chain recombines TRBV19 with TRBJ1-1, with D perhaps matching TRBD1 (5 bases). V lost 8 bases, J lost 0 bases, and 13 bases lay in between. The V gene's germline CDR1 is LNHDA and CDR2 SQIVND (reference sequence). CDR3 length equals 14 residues.

The V and J genes are TRBV29-1 and TRBJ1-1; unclear D gene. Trimming removed 4 bases at V and 5 bases at J, with 17 bases between. Germline assignment: CDR1 SQVTM and CDR2 ANQGSEA. The CDR3 is 14 residues long. CDR3 sequence: CSVGHSLLGTEAFF. DNA of the CDR3: TGCAGCGTTGGCCACTCACTACTTGGAACTGAAGCTTTCTTT.

V gene TRBV11-1 combines with J gene TRBJ2-7; 8 bases are shared with TRBD2. The CDR3 covers 15 residues. Germline V gene data show CDR1 as SGHAT and CDR2 as FQDESV (reference sequence). Unmatched junction bases numbered 10, after V lost 7 bases and J lost 2 bases. The CDR3 DNA follows: TGTGCCAGCACCCCGGGGGGGAGCATAACCTACGAGCAGTACTTC. Protein: CASTPGGSITYEQYF.

V gene TRBV6-4 combines with J gene TRBJ2-3, with a weak D call TRBD2 (6 bases). The CDR3 consists of 16 residues. The germline CDR1 and CDR2 sequences are MRHNA and SNTAGT. The V end lost 3 bases, the J end lost 1 base, and 14 bases lay between the germline ends. The CDR3 region has the DNA TGTGCCAGCAGTGAGGGGGGTAAGCCCGGCACAGATACGCAGTATTTT. Its protein is CASSEGGKPGTDTQYF.

The chain carries TRBV4-1 and TRBJ1-1, with D perhaps matching TRBD1 (6 bases). Trimming pared 8 bases from V and 3 bases from J, leaving 25 bases between. CDR1 is MGHRA and CDR2 is YSYEKL in the germline V gene. The length of the CDR3 is 17 residues. The CDR3 DNA reads TGCGCCAGCGCACCTCTAGAGGGGGGCCGGGAGTACACTGAAGCTTTCTTT. Protein sequence: CASAPLEGGREYTEAFF.